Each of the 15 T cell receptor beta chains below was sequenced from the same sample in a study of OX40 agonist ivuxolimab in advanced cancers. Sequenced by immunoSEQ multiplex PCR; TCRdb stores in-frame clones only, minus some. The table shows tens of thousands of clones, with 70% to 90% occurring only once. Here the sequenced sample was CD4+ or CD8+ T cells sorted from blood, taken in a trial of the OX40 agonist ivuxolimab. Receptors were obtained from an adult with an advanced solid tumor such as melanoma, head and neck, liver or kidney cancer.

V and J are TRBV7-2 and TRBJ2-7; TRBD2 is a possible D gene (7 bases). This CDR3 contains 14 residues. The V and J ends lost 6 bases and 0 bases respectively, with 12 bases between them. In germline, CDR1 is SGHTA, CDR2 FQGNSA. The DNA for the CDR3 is TGTGCCAGCAGTAGGGGGGGAAGCTCCTACGAGCAGTACTTC. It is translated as CASSRGGSSYEQYF.

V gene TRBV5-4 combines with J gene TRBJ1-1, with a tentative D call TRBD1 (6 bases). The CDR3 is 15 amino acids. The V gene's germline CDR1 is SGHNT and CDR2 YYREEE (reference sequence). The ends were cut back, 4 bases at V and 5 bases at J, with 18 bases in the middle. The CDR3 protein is CASSTSHGGWTEAFF. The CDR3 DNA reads TGTGCCAGCAGCACATCCCACGGGGGCTGGACTGAAGCTTTCTTT.

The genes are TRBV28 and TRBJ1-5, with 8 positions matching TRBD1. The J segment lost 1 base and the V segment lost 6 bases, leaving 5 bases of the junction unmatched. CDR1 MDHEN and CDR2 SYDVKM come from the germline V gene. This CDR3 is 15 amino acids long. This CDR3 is CASSPGGASNQPQHF. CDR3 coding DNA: TGTGCCAGCAGCCCAGGGGGCGCGAGCAATCAGCCCCAGCATTTT.

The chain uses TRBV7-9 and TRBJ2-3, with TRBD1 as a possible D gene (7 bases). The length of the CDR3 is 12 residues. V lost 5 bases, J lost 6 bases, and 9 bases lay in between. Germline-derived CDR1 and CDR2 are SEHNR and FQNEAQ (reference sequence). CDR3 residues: CASSAGGDTQYF. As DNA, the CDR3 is TGTGCCAGCAGCGCAGGGGGGGATACGCAGTATTTT.

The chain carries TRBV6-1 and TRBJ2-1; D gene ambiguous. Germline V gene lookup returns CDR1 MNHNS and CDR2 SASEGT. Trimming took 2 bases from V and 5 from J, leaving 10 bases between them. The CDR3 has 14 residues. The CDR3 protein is CASSESGRDNEQFF. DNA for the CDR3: TGTGCCAGCAGTGAATCGGGCCGCGACAATGAGCAGTTCTTC.

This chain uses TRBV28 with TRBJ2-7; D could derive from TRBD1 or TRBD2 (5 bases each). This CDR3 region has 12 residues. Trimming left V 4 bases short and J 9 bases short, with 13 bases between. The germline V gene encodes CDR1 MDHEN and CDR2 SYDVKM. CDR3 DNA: TGTGCCAGCAGTTCGGGACCGCCTAGGCAGTACTTC. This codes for CASSSGPPRQYF.

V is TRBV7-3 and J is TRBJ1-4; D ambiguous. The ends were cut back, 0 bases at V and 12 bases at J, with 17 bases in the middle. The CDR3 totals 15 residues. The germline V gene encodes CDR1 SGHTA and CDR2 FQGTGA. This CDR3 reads CASSLTGGPGEELFF. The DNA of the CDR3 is TGTGCCAGCAGCTTAACGGGCGGACCGGGAGAGGAACTGTTTTTT.

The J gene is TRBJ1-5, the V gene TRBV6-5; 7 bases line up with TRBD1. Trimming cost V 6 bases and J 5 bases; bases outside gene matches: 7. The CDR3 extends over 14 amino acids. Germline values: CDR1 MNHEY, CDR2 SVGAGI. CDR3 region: CASSAADRHQPQHF. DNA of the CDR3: TGTGCCAGCAGCGCGGCGGACAGGCATCAGCCCCAGCATTTT.

The CDR3 DNA reads as TGTGCCAGCTCACCACCCGACCGGCGGGGAGAGACCCAGTACTTC. Amino acids: CASSPPDRRGETQYF. The genes are TRBV18 and TRBJ2-5; a weak D match, TRBD2 (6 bases). Trimming stripped 0 bases from V and 4 bases from J, with 12 bases between. Germline V lookup: CDR1 KGHSH, CDR2 LQKENI. This CDR3 contains 15 residues.

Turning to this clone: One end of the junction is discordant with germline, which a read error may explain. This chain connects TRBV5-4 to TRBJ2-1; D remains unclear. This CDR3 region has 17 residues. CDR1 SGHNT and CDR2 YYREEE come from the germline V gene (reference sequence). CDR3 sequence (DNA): TGTGCCAACAGCTTGACGGAAGGCCTTAGCTCCTACAATGAGCAGTTCTTC. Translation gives CANSLTEGLSSYNEQFF.

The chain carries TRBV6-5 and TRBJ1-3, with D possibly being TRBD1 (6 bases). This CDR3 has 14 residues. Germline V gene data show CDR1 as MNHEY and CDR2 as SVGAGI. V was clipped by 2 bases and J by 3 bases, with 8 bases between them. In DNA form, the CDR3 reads TGTGCCAGCAGTTACGGAGGGGGTGGAAACACCATATATTTT. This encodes CASSYGGGGNTIYF.

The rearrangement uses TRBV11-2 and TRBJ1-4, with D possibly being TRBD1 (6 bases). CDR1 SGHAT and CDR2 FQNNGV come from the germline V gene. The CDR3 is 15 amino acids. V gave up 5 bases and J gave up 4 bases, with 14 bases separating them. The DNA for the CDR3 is TGTGCCAGCAGCAATAACAGGGAAAGTAATGAAAAACTGTTTTTT. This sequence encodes CASSNNRESNEKLFF.

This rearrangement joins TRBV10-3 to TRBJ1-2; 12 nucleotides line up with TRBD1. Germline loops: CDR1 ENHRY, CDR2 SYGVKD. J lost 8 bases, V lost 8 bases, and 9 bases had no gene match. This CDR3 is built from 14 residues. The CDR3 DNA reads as TGTGCCATCCGTGGGGGACAGGGGGCTCAAGGCTACACCTTC. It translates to CAIRGGQGAQGYTF.

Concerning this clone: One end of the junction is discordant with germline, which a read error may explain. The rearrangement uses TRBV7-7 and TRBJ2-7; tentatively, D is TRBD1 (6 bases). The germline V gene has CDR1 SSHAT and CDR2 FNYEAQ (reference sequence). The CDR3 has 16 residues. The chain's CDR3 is CASSTPKWGTPYEQYF. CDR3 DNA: TGTGCTAGCAGCACGCCTAAATGGGGGACACCCTACGAGCAGTACTTC.

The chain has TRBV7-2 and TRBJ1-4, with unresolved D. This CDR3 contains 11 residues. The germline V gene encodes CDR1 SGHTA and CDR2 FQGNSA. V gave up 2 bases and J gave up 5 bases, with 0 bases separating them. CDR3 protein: CASSLNEKLFF. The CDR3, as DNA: TGTGCCAGCAGCTTAAATGAAAAACTGTTTTTT.